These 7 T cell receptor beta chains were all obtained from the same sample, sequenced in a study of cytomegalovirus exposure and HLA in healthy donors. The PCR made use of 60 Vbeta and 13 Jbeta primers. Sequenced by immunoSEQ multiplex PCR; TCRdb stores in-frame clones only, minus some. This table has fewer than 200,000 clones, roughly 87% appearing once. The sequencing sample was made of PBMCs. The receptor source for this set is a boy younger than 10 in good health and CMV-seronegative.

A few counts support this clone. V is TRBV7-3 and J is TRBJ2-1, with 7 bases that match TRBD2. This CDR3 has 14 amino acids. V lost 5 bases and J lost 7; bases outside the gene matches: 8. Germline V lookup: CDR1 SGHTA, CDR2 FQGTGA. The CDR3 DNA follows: TGTGCCAGCAGCGGCGGGAGCTCGGGGAATGAGCAGTTCTTC. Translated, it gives CASSGGSSGNEQFF.

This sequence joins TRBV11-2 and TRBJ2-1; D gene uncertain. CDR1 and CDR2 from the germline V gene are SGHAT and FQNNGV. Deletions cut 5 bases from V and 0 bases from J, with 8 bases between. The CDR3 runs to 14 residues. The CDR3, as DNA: TGTGCCAGCAGCGGCCAACCCTCCTACAATGAGCAGTTCTTC. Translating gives CASSGQPSYNEQFF. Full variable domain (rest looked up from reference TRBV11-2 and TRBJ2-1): EAGVAQSPRYKIIEKRQSVAFWCNPISGHATLYWYQQILGQGPKLLIQFQNNGVVDDSQLPKDRFSAERLKGVDSTLKIQPAKLEDSAVYLCASSGQPSYNEQFFGPGTRLTVL.

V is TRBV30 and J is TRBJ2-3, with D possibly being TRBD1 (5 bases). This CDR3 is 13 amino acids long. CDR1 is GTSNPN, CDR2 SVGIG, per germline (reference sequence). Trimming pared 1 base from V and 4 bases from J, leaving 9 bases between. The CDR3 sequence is CAWSAGWADTQYF. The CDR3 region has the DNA TGTGCCTGGAGTGCAGGGTGGGCAGATACGCAGTATTTT.

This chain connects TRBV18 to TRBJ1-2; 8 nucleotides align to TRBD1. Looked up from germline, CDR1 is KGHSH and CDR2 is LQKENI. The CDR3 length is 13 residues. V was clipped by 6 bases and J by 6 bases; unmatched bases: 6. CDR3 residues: CASSPDRVHGYTF. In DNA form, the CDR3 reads TGTGCCAGCTCGCCGGACAGGGTACATGGCTACACCTTC. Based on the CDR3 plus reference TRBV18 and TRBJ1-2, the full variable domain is NAGVMQNPRHLVRRRGQEARLRCSPMKGHSHVYWYRQLPEEGLKFMVYLQKENIIDESGMPKERFSAEFPKEGPSILRIQQVVRGDSAAYFCASSPDRVHGYTFGSGTRLTVV.

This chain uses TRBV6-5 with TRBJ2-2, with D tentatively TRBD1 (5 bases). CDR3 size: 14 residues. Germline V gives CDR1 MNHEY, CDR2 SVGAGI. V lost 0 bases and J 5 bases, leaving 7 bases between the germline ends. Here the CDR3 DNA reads TGTGCCAGCAGTTACTCGGCAGGGACCGGGGAGCTGTTTTTT. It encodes CASSYSAGTGELFF.

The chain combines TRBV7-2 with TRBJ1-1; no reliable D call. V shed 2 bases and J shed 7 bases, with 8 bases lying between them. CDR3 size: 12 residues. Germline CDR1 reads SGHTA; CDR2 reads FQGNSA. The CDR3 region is CASSLRTYEAFF. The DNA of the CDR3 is TGTGCCAGCAGCTTACGCACCTATGAAGCTTTCTTT. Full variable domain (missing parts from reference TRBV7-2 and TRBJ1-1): GAGVSQSPSNKVTEKGKDVELRCDPISGHTALYWYRQSLGQGLEFLIYFQGNSAPDKSGLPSDRFSAERTGGSVSTLTIQRTQQEDSAVYLCASSLRTYEAFFGQGTRLTVV.

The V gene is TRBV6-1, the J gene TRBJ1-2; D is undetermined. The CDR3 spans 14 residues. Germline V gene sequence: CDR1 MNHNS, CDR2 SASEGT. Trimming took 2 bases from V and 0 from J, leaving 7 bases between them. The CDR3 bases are TGTGCCAGCAGTGAAACGGGAGCTAACTATGGCTACACCTTC. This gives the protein CASSETGANYGYTF.